The clone carrying this T cell receptor (beta chain) was counted at least ten times. Germline-derived CDR1 and CDR2 are MDHEN and SYDVKM. V gave up 5 bases and J gave up 5 bases; unmatched junction bases: 11. There are 15 residues in the CDR3. This sample stems from a study of T cell repertoires in cytomegalovirus infection. Study background: From public TCR beta signatures came an indication of both CMV infection and matching HLA type.

TCRdb reprocessed the reads via MiXCR and lists one record per CDR3 protein. The data contain 150,000 to 200,000 distinct CDR3 sequences, approximately 9.7% of them singletons. V gene TRBV28 combines with J gene TRBJ1-1; 7 positions match TRBD1. The origin of this receptor is a human donor in good health (CMV status not recorded). Some clones in this sample may be carry-over from other donors' samples. The sequencing input was PBMCs. CDR3 amino acids: CASSPAGGGSTEAFF. DNA for the CDR3: TGTGCCAGCAGTCCGGCAGGGGGAGGGAGTACTGAAGCTTTCTTT.